The entry below describes one T cell receptor beta chain. TCRdb reworked the 5' RACE reads into one entry per CDR3 protein, no DNA. Reported are about 450,000 distinct CDR3 sequences; the ten largest clones contain 2.4%. Germline CDR1 and CDR2: SGHRS and YFSETQ. The CDR3 has 14 amino acids. This specimen belongs to a study of monozygotic twins with inflammatory bowel disease. The specimen was blood. The chain links TRBV5-1 to TRBJ2-5; TCRdb reports TRBD2, a call that lacks DNA to check it against. The TCR sequence derives from a human donor with ulcerative colitis or Crohn's disease, or a healthy co-twin of an affected twin (not recorded which). The CDR3 protein is CASMETGGSRTQYF.